The sequence of this T cell receptor beta chain was determined in a study of T-cell reconstitution after alpha-beta-depleted transplantation in children. J lost 2 bases, V lost 4 bases, and 6 bases had no gene match. Germline loops: CDR1 MNHEY, CDR2 SVGAGI. The CDR3 runs 15 residues. The library targeted TCRbeta and was prepared with unique molecular identifiers. MiXCR, run by TCRdb on the PCR reads, gives a single entry per CDR3 protein. The sample consists of about a million distinct CDR3 sequences, around 30% of them appearing once. This TCR was recovered from a boy under two years old who had a stem cell transplant for SCID, so the T cells may come from the graft donor. This chain connects TRBV6-5 to TRBJ1-2, with TRBD1 matching 8 bases. Sequencing used PBMCs, mostly from graft donor cells, obtained 360 days after TCRalphabeta/CD19-depleted stem cell transplant. The CDR3 nucleotides read TGTGCCAGCAGTTGGGACAGGAATCCAAACTATGGCTACACCTTC. This sequence encodes CASSWDRNPNYGYTF.